The 29 T cell receptor beta chains below were found in one sample sequenced in a study of T cells after somatic rescue of genetic block. Clones were read by immunoSEQ multiplex PCR, and TCRdb kept only the in-frame ones, dropping some. This sample carries more than 70,000 clones, around 90% of them seen once, and the ten largest clones take around 1.5%. The source material was peripheral blood mononuclear cells (PBMCs). The receptors come from a woman aged 18-35 years.

The rearrangement joins TRBV19 to TRBJ1-1, with a tentative D call TRBD1 (5 bases). Per the germline V gene, CDR1 is LNHDA and CDR2 is SQIVND (reference sequence). The CDR3 extends over 14 amino acids. V was trimmed by 3 bases and J by 6 bases, leaving 14 bases between them. The CDR3 protein is CASSISPGRPEAFF. The CDR3, as DNA: TGTGCCAGTAGTATTAGTCCGGGGCGCCCTGAAGCTTTCTTT.

The rearrangement uses TRBV21-1 and TRBJ1-3; the DNA was not compared with TRBD1, the D call given in the table. TRBV21-1 is labeled a pseudogene. This CDR3 spans 20 amino acids. CDR3 amino acids: CASSTFTGYTTEHSGNTIYF. The DNA of the CDR3 is TGTGCCAGCAGCACATTCACAGGGTACACCACAGAACACTCTGGAAACACCATATATTTT.

The V and J genes are TRBV5-6 and TRBJ2-5; D possibly matches TRBD1 or TRBD2 (5 bases each). CDR3 length: 16 amino acids. Germline loops: CDR1 SGHDT, CDR2 YYEEEE. The CDR3 protein is CAAARAARGGLETQYF. Here the CDR3 DNA reads TGTGCAGCAGCGCGGGCGGCTAGGGGTGGGCTAGAGACCCAGTACTTC.

The chain employs TRBV2 and TRBJ1-1; TRBD1 matches 9 bases. The length of the CDR3 is 13 residues. J gave up 4 bases and V 7 bases, and 4 bases lay outside the gene matches. Germline values: CDR1 SNHLY, CDR2 FYNNEI. The CDR3 protein is CASKMTGGTEAFF. The CDR3 DNA reads TGTGCCAGCAAGATGACAGGGGGCACTGAAGCTTTCTTT.

In its sample, this clone ranks as medium-sized (0.01 to 0.1%). The rearrangement uses TRBV6-4 and TRBJ2-1; D remains unclear. This CDR3 comprises 12 residues. Germline V gene lookup returns CDR1 MRHNA and CDR2 SNTAGT. The ends were cut back, 3 bases at V and 3 bases at J, with 3 bases in the middle. CDR3 bases: TGTGCCAGCAGTGAGGACTACAATGAGCAGTTCTTC. Translated, it gives CASSEDYNEQFF.

The chain has TRBV5-4 and TRBJ1-2, with 8 bases matching TRBD1. CDR1 is SGHNT and CDR2 is YYREEE in the germline V gene (reference sequence). V trimming: 5 bases; J trimming: 6 bases; junction bases outside the gene matches: 9. This CDR3 has 14 amino acids. Here the CDR3 reads CASSLDRGVNGYTF. As DNA, the CDR3 is TGTGCCAGCAGTCTCGACAGGGGAGTAAATGGCTACACCTTC.

The rearrangement uses TRBV2 and TRBJ1-1; no reliable D call. V was trimmed by 4 bases and J by 4 bases, leaving 7 bases between them. The germline gives CDR1 SNHLY, CDR2 FYNNEI. This CDR3 contains 12 residues. The CDR3 loop reads CASSVVGTEAFF. CDR3 in DNA: TGTGCCAGCAGTGTAGTGGGCACTGAAGCTTTCTTT.

The genes are TRBV25-1 and TRBJ1-5; D is uncertain. Germline V gene sequence: CDR1 MGHDK, CDR2 SYGVNS. This CDR3 comprises 14 residues. The V end was cut by 2 bases, the J end by 4 bases, with 9 bases between. CDR3: CASSEPGQNQPQHF. The CDR3 DNA sequence: TGTGCCAGCAGTGAACCGGGTCAGAATCAGCCCCAGCATTTT.

This chain uses TRBV30 with TRBJ1-3, with D uncertain. Germline loops: CDR1 GTSNPN, CDR2 SVGIG (reference sequence). V lost 2 bases to trimming and J lost 4 bases, with 6 bases between them. The CDR3 is 12 residues long. The CDR3: CAWSTSGNTIYF. The CDR3 region has the DNA TGTGCCTGGAGTACGTCGGGAAACACCATATATTTT.

This rearrangement joins TRBV28 to TRBJ2-2, with 7 bases matching TRBD1. The V segment lost 9 bases and the J segment 0 bases; nucleotides outside the gene matches: 7. The length of the CDR3 is 15 residues. The germline V gene encodes CDR1 MDHEN and CDR2 SYDVKM. The CDR3 DNA reads as TGTGCCAGTTGGCCGGGACAGCCGAACACCGGGGAGCTGTTTTTT. Translation gives CASWPGQPNTGELFF.

This chain connects TRBV7-9 to TRBJ1-1; maybe TRBD1 (6 bases). With 4 bases removed from V and 4 bases from J, the gap between germline ends came to 13 bases. The CDR3 is 14 amino acids. The germline CDR1 and CDR2 sequences are SEHNR and FQNEAQ (reference sequence). CDR3 loop: CASSSWGALTEAFF. CDR3 sequence (DNA): TGTGCCAGCAGCTCGTGGGGGGCGCTCACTGAAGCTTTCTTT. Complete variable domain (other parts from reference TRBV7-9 and TRBJ1-1): DTGVSQNPRHKITKRGQNVTFRCDPISEHNRLYWYRQTLGQGPEFLTYFQNEAQLEKSRLLSDRFSAERPKGSFSTLEIQRTEQGDSAMYLCASSSWGALTEAFFGQGTRLTVV.

In this sample, this clone turned up once. The chain recombines TRBV5-4 with TRBJ2-2; maybe TRBD2 (7 bases). The V end was cut by 5 bases, the J end by 5 bases, with 22 bases between. Germline CDR1 reads SGHNT; CDR2 reads YYREEE (reference sequence). The CDR3 spans 17 residues. The CDR3 bases are TGTGCCAGCAGGGGGAGGGATGCGACAGGCGAGACCGGGGAGCTGTTTTTT. Residues: CASRGRDATGETGELFF.

The chain recombines TRBV14 with TRBJ2-6, with TRBD1 identical over 10 bases. In germline, CDR1 is SGHDN, CDR2 FVKESK. The V gene end was trimmed by 4 bases and the J gene end by 0 bases; junction bases not matched to a gene: 12. The CDR3 is 20 residues long. In nucleotides, the CDR3 is TGTGCCAGCAGCCTCCGGGACAGGGGATCGGCGGTCTCTGGGGCCAACGTCCTGACTTTC. Translation gives CASSLRDRGSAVSGANVLTF.

The chain employs TRBV5-1 and TRBJ2-7; 7 nucleotides align to TRBD1. J was trimmed by 2 bases and V by 8 bases; bases with no gene match: 4. The CDR3 totals 12 residues. CDR1 is SGHRS and CDR2 is YFSETQ in the germline V gene. The CDR3 sequence is CARNRGPYEQYF. CDR3 bases: TGCGCCAGGAACAGGGGACCCTACGAGCAGTACTTC.

The count of this clone is one. J is TRBJ1-2 and V is TRBV6-1; D might be TRBD1 (5 bases). Germline CDR1 and CDR2: MNHNS and SASEGT. The CDR3 contains 15 residues. V gave up 0 bases and J gave up 2 bases, with 10 bases separating them. CDR3 nucleotides: TGTGCCAGCAGTGAAGCGGGCGGGGGGAACTATGGCTACACCTTC. As protein: CASSEAGGGNYGYTF.

CDR3 bases: TGTGCCAGCCAGCCGGGCATTCAGTACTTC. It translates to CASQPGIQYF. This sequence joins TRBV13 and TRBJ2-4; D call uncertain. Germline assignment: CDR1 PRHDT and CDR2 FYEKMQ (reference sequence). V lost 8 bases, J lost 9 bases, and 8 bases lay in between. The CDR3 spans 10 residues.

The chain is built from TRBV10-3 and TRBJ1-5, with D hard to call. The CDR3 covers 15 residues. The V end was cut by 5 bases, the J end by 1 base, with 12 bases between. CDR1 is ENHRY, CDR2 SYGVKD, per germline. In DNA, the CDR3 is TGTGCCATCAGTATAGGGAGTGGCAGCAATCAGCCCCAGCATTTT. This encodes CAISIGSGSNQPQHF.

The chain has TRBV2 and TRBJ1-1, with D possibly TRBD1 on 5 matching bases. V lost 6 bases and J 6 bases, leaving 17 bases between the germline ends. Germline CDR1 and CDR2: SNHLY and FYNNEI. The CDR3 contains 14 residues. CDR3 coding DNA: TGTGCCAGCAGCCTCGAGCAGGGAGATGCTGAAGCTTTCTTT. This gives the protein CASSLEQGDAEAFF.

The chain employs TRBV9 and TRBJ1-2; 7 bases agree with TRBD1. Per germline, CDR1 SGDLS and CDR2 YYNGEE. The CDR3 runs 15 residues. V gave up 3 bases and J gave up 5 bases; unmatched junction bases: 10. The DNA of the CDR3 is TGTGCCAGCAGCGGGAGGACAGGCGCTTGGTATGGCTACACCTTC. Translated, it gives CASSGRTGAWYGYTF.

This clone showed up just once. The V and J genes are TRBV10-3 and TRBJ1-5, with D perhaps TRBD1 (5 bases). This CDR3 spans 15 amino acids. V was clipped by 3 bases and J by 2 bases, with 11 bases between them. Germline CDR1 is ENHRY and CDR2 is SYGVKD. The CDR3 DNA reads as TGTGCCATCAGTGACGGGGGGAGAGGCAATCAGCCCCAGCATTTT. The encoded protein is CAISDGGRGNQPQHF.

The V and J genes are TRBV10-3 and TRBJ1-4; weak D call: TRBD1 (5 bases). This CDR3 region has 12 residues. Trimming left V 8 bases short and J 8 bases short, with 12 bases between. Germline loops: CDR1 ENHRY, CDR2 SYGVKD. The CDR3 sequence: CAIAPGREKLFF. In nucleotides, the CDR3 is TGTGCCATCGCTCCAGGGCGAGAAAAACTGTTTTTT.

This clone was detected once. V and J are TRBV6-5 and TRBJ1-3; D remains ambiguous. The CDR3 has 14 amino acids. Germline loops: CDR1 MNHEY, CDR2 SVGAGI. Trimming took 6 bases from V and 0 from J, leaving 9 bases between them. CDR3 nucleotides: TGTGCCAGCAGACCCAATTTCTCTGGAAACACCATATATTTT. This gives the protein CASRPNFSGNTIYF.

The chain has TRBV11-2 and TRBJ1-1; TRBD1 matches at 10 bases. This CDR3 comprises 16 residues. The V gene end was trimmed by 5 bases and the J gene end by 4 bases; junction bases not matched to a gene: 10. The germline CDR1 and CDR2 sequences are SGHAT and FQNNGV. CDR3 DNA sequence: TGTGCCAGCAGCGGGGACAGGGGCTTACTGGGCACTGAAGCTTTCTTT. This gives the protein CASSGDRGLLGTEAFF.

V is TRBV19 and J is TRBJ2-1, with TRBD1 matching over 12 bases. Trimming took 6 bases from V and 9 from J; bases not matched to a gene: 3. The CDR3 contains 13 residues. Germline V CDR1 and CDR2: LNHDA, SQIVND (reference sequence). In DNA form, the CDR3 reads TGTGCCAGTAGGGGACAGGGGGCGTTTGAGCAGTTCTTC. Encoded protein: CASRGQGAFEQFF.

Written as DNA, the CDR3 is TGTGCCAGCAGTACGCGGACAGTCTCGAACACCGGGGAGCTGTTTTTT. Residues: CASSTRTVSNTGELFF. V gene TRBV28 combines with J gene TRBJ2-2; perhaps TRBD1 as D (6 bases). Trimming removed 5 bases from V and 0 bases from J, with 13 bases in between. This CDR3 has 16 residues. Germline CDR1 and CDR2: MDHEN and SYDVKM.

As DNA, the CDR3 is TGCGCCAGCAGGCAGGCGGGAGAGGGTTATTTGGCCAAAAACATTCAGTACTTC. Translating it yields CASRQAGEGYLAKNIQYF. The rearrangement joins TRBV5-1 to TRBJ2-4; 7 positions match TRBD2. Looked up from germline, CDR1 is SGHRS and CDR2 is YFSETQ. The CDR3 is 18 amino acids. The V segment lost 5 bases and the J segment 1 base; nucleotides outside the gene matches: 15.

This chain links TRBV5-1 with TRBJ2-1; D unclear. V was cut by 4 bases and J by 6 bases, with 8 bases left in between. Germline lookup yields CDR1 SGHRS and CDR2 YFSETQ. The CDR3 runs 12 residues. The chain's CDR3 is CASSRTFNEQFF. DNA for the CDR3: TGCGCCAGCAGCCGGACCTTCAATGAGCAGTTCTTC.

A single count supports this clone. The chain links TRBV5-1 to TRBJ1-1; no clear D gene. The germline gives CDR1 SGHRS, CDR2 YFSETQ. The CDR3 consists of 13 residues. V dropped 3 bases and J dropped 0 bases, with 6 bases sitting between them. For the CDR3, the DNA is TGCGCCAGCAGCTCCGAAATGAACACTGAAGCTTTCTTT. Translated: CASSSEMNTEAFF.

V is TRBV9 and J is TRBJ2-1; TRBD2 aligns across 7 bases. The J segment lost 4 bases and the V segment lost 4 bases, leaving 14 bases of the junction unmatched. The germline CDR1 and CDR2 sequences are SGDLS and YYNGEE. The CDR3 runs 17 residues. The CDR3 loop reads CASSRAQAGAGYNEQFF. The CDR3 coding sequence is TGTGCCAGCAGCAGGGCGCAGGCGGGAGCCGGGTACAATGAGCAGTTCTTC.